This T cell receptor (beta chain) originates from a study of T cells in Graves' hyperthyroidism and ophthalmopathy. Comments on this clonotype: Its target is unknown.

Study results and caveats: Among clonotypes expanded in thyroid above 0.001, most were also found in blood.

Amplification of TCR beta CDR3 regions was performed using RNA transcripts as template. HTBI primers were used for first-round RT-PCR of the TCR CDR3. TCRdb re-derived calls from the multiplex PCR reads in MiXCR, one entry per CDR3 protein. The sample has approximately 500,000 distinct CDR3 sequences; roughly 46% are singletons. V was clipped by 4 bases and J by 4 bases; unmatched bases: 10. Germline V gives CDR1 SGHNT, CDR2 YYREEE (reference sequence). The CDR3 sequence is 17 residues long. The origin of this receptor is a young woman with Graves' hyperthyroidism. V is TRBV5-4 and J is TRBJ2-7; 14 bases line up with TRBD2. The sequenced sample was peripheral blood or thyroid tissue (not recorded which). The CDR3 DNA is TGTGCCAGCAGCAATGCCGGGACTAGCGGGAGAGGGTACGAGCAGTACTTC. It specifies CASSNAGTSGRGYEQYF.